Sequencing of this T cell receptor (beta chain) was carried out in a study of blood T cells in healthy people across ages. The CDR3 has 13 residues. The V and J ends lost 5 bases and 4 bases respectively, with 14 bases between them. Germline loops: CDR1 DFQATT, CDR2 SNEGSKA (reference sequence). Study observations and caveats: Higher diversity and more naive CD4+ cells were features of long-lived donors, compared to aged donors. In the absence of known donor CMV status, changes in expanded clonotypes were possibly confounded.

A second PCR, run for about 7 to 11 cycles, used a sample-barcoded 5' primer plus a J-beta primer mix. The authors tagged each cDNA molecule using a template-switch adaptor with 12 random nucleotides. TCRdb called the 5' RACE reads again in MiXCR, with one record for every CDR3 protein. Here the sample spans around 400,000 distinct CDR3 sequences, about half being singletons. About this clonotype itself: Antigen unknown.

V and J are TRBV20-1 and TRBJ1-2; D is unclear. The sample was blood. The receptor comes from a man in his 60s in good health. The CDR3 bases are TGCAGTGCTCCTCCCACAACCGTCTATGGCTACACCTTC. Residues: CSAPPTTVYGYTF.